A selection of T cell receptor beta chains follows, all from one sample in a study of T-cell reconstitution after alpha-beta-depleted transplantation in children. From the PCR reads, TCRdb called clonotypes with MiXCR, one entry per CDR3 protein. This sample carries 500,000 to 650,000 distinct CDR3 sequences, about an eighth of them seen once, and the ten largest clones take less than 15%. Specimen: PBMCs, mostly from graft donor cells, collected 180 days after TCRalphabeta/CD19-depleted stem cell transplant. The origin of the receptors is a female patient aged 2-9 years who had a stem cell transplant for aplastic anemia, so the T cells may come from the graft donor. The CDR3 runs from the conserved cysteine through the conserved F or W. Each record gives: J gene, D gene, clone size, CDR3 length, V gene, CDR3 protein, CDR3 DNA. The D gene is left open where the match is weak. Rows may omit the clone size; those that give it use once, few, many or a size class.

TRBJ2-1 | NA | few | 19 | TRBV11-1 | CASSLYPWGGGQNYNEQFF | TGTGCCAGCAGCTTATACCCGTGGGGTGGCGGACAAAACTACAATGAGCAGTTCTTC
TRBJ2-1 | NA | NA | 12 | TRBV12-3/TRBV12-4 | CASSTSDDEQFF | TGTGCCAGCAGTACAAGTGACGATGAGCAGTTCTTC
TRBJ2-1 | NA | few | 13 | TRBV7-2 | CASSPYTRNEQFF | TGTGCCAGCAGCCCATATACAAGAAATGAGCAGTTCTTC
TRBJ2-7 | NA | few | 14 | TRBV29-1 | CSVEGTVHSDEQYF | TGCAGCGTTGAAGGGACGGTCCATTCCGACGAGCAGTACTTC
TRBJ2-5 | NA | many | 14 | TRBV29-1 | CSVQTSPGRETQYF | TGCAGCGTTCAAACTAGCCCAGGACGGGAGACCCAGTACTTC
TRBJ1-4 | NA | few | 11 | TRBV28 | CASSFEEKLFF | TGTGCCAGCAGTTTCGAAGAAAAACTGTTTTTT
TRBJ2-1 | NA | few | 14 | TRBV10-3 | CAINGGLEYNEQFF | TGTGCCATCAATGGGGGGCTAGAATACAATGAGCAGTTCTTC
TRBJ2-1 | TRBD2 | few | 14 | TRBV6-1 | CASAGGSSYNEQFF | TGTGCCAGCGCGGGAGGGAGCTCCTACAATGAGCAGTTCTTC
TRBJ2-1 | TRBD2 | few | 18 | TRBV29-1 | CSAPGGLAGVGGLGEQFF | TGCAGCGCCCCCGGGGGGCTAGCGGGAGTTGGGGGCTTGGGTGAGCAGTTCTTC
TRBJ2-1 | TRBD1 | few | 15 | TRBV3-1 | CASSQVRQGGNEQFF | TGTGCCAGCAGCCAAGTGCGACAGGGTGGCAATGAGCAGTTCTTC
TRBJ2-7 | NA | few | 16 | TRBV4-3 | CASSQGFNRDSYEQYF | TGCGCCAGCAGCCAAGGATTTAACAGGGACTCCTACGAGCAGTACTTC
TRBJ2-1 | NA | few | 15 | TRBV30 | CAWNSGRRIYNEQFF | TGTGCCTGGAATTCGGGACGGAGAATCTACAATGAGCAGTTCTTC
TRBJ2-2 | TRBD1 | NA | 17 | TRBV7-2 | CASSLADRVFSPGELFF | TGTGCCAGCAGCTTAGCTGACAGGGTGTTCTCCCCCGGGGAGCTGTTTTTT
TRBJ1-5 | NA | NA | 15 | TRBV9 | CASSVTGSPGQPQHF | TGTGCCAGCAGCGTGACAGGATCCCCCGGGCAGCCCCAGCATTTT
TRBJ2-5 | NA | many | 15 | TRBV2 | CASRADRNKQETQYF | TGTGCCAGCAGAGCGGACAGAAACAAGCAAGAGACCCAGTACTTC
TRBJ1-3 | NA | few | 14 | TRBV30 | CAWSDGTSGNTIYF | TGTGCCTGGAGCGACGGAACCTCTGGAAACACCATATATTTT
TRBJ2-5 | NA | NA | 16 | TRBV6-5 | CASSYIYPRREETQYF | TGTGCCAGCAGTTATATCTACCCCAGGCGGGAAGAGACCCAGTACTTC
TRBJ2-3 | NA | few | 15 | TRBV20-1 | CSATDGGGSTDTQYF | TGCAGTGCTACCGACGGGGGAGGAAGCACAGATACGCAGTATTTT
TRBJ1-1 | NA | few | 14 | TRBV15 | CATSREAISTEAFF | TGTGCCACCAGCAGAGAAGCCATTTCGACTGAAGCTTTCTTT
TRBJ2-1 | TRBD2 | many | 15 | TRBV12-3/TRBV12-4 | CASSLVGGRSNEQFF | TGTGCCAGCAGCTTAGTTGGCGGGAGATCAAATGAGCAGTTCTTC
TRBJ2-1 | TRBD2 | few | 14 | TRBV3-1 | CASSQDWGGSEQFF | TGTGCCAGCAGCCAAGATTGGGGGGGGAGTGAGCAGTTCTTC
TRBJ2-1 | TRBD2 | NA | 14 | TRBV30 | CAWSVRLAGGEQFF | TGTGCCTGGAGTGTACGACTAGCGGGAGGTGAGCAGTTCTTC
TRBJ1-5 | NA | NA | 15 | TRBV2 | CASSSRPYSNQPQHF | TGTGCCAGCAGTTCGCGACCCTATAGCAATCAGCCCCAGCATTTT
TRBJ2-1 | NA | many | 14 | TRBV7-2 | CASSPASGYNEQFF | TGTGCCAGCAGCCCAGCCAGCGGTTACAATGAGCAGTTCTTC
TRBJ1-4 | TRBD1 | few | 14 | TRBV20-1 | CSARDQGAGEKLFF | TGCAGTGCTAGAGATCAGGGGGCGGGTGAAAAACTGTTTTTT
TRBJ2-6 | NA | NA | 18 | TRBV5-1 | CASSSGGTAYSGANVLTF | TGCGCCAGCAGCTCTGGGGGGACAGCCTACTCTGGGGCCAACGTCCTGACTTTC
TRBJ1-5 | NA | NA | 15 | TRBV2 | CASSETGQLNQPQHF | TGTGCCAGCAGTGAAACCGGACAGTTAAATCAGCCCCAGCATTTT
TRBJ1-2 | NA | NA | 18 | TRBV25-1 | CASSELGPGGAGYNGYTF | TGTGCCAGCAGTGAACTCGGGCCGGGGGGCGCGGGCTATAATGGCTACACCTTC
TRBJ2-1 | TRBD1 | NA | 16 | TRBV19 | CASSKAVGDSYNEQFF | TGTGCCAGTAGCAAAGCGGTCGGGGACAGCTACAATGAGCAGTTCTTC
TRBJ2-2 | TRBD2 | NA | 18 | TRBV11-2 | CASSPGGWSGSFTGELFF | TGTGCCAGCAGCCCGGGCGGGTGGAGCGGGAGCTTCACCGGGGAGCTGTTTTTT
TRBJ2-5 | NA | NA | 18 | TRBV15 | CATSRGRGAYPTVETQYF | TGTGCCACCAGCAGAGGGCGTGGGGCTTATCCGACTGTGGAGACCCAGTACTTC
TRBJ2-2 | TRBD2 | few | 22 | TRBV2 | CASSARESRGLAGGKAPGELFF | TGTGCCAGCAGTGCCCGGGAGAGTAGGGGTCTAGCGGGAGGGAAAGCGCCCGGGGAGCTGTTTTTT
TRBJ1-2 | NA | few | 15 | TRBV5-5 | CASSFQTGGGYGYTF | TGTGCCAGCAGCTTCCAAACGGGCGGCGGCTATGGCTACACCTTC
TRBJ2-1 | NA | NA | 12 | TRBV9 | CASSKGLNEQFF | TGTGCCAGCAGCAAGGGCTTGAATGAGCAGTTCTTC